Listed below are T cell receptor beta chains from one sample, sequenced in a study of T cells in Graves' hyperthyroidism and ophthalmopathy. TCRdb re-called the multiplex PCR reads through MiXCR, storing one row per CDR3 protein. This table has around 500,000 distinct CDR3 sequences, 12% to 15% appearing once. The specimen was blood. These receptors originate from a woman between 40 and 50 years old with Graves' hyperthyroidism. The CDR3 runs from the conserved cysteine through the conserved F or W. The D gene is left open where the match is weak. The size entry is marked missing in some rows and otherwise reads once, few, many or a size class.

clone size	V gene	J gene	D gene	CDR3 DNA	CDR3 protein
-	TRBV7-2	TRBJ1-3	-	TGTGCCAGCAGCCAAGGGCTTGCCTCTGGAAACACCATATATTTT	CASSQGLASGNTIYF
few	TRBV20-1	TRBJ2-7	-	TGCAGTGCCGAGGCCCGGGGGCGATACCCCTACGAGCAGTACTTC	CSAEARGRYPYEQYF
few	TRBV4-1	TRBJ2-5	TRBD2	TGCGCCAGCAGCCAAGGATCTAGCGGCCTAAAAGAGACCCAGTACTTC	CASSQGSSGLKETQYF
many	TRBV6-1	TRBJ2-7	TRBD2	TGTGCCAGCAGTGAAGGGGCCAGCGGGGGCTACGAGCAGTACTTC	CASSEGASGGYEQYF
many	TRBV2	TRBJ1-5	TRBD1	TGTGCCAGCAGCGGACAGGGTGGGAGTCAGCCCCAGCATTTT	CASSGQGGSQPQHF
many	TRBV2	TRBJ2-4	TRBD2	TGTGCCAGCAGTGAGAGAAGCGGGAGAAACATTCAGTACTTC	CASSERSGRNIQYF
few	TRBV15	TRBJ2-3	-	TGTGCCACCAGCAGAGACTCGGGACTGGTGGCATATACGCAGTATTTT	CATSRDSGLVAYTQYF
-	TRBV4-1	TRBJ1-2	-	TGCGCCAGCAGCCAAGAATCCGGGGGTCGTGGCTACACCTTC	CASSQESGGRGYTF
-	TRBV15	TRBJ2-6	-	TGTGCCACCAGCAGAGCCCCGGACACGATCTCTGGGGCCAACGCCCTGACTTTC	CATSRAPDTISGANALTF
many	TRBV5-1	TRBJ2-2	-	TGCGCCAGCAGCTTCTTCCAGTCGGTCACCGGGGAGCTGTTTTTT	CASSFFQSVTGELFF
few	TRBV20-1	TRBJ2-3	TRBD2	TGCAGTGCTAGAGAGACGGGGGGGACTAGCCCCCGAGATACGCAGTATTTT	CSARETGGTSPRDTQYF
many	TRBV12-3/TRBV12-4	TRBJ2-1	-	TGTGCCAGCACCCACTCCGGCCCCCTAGCGCGGGAGCAGTTCTTC	CASTHSGPLAREQFF
-	TRBV3-1	TRBJ2-3	-	TGTGCCAGCAGCACGGCCCAGGGCGTCGGAGATACGCAGTATTTT	CASSTAQGVGDTQYF
few	TRBV7-2	TRBJ2-6	-	TGTGCCAGCAGCTTATTAGGGGCCAACGTCCTGACTTTC	CASSLLGANVLTF
many	TRBV2	TRBJ2-7	TRBD2	TGTGCCAGCGGGCCAGCGGGAGGCTTCTACGAGCAGTACTTC	CASGPAGGFYEQYF
many	TRBV28	TRBJ1-2	-	TGTGCCAGCAGCGCAATACAGGGTTGGGGTTATGGCTACACCTTC	CASSAIQGWGYGYTF
-	TRBV5-6	TRBJ2-7	TRBD1	TGTGCCAGCACCCGGCGTCGGACAGGGGGCGCCGAGCAGTACTTC	CASTRRRTGGAEQYF
many	TRBV24-1	TRBJ1-1	-	TGTGCCACCAGTGATGGGGTGAACACTGAAGCTTTCTTT	CATSDGVNTEAFF
few	TRBV24-1	TRBJ2-1	TRBD2	TGTGCCACCAGTGATCACCCAACTAGCGGGAGAACTAATGAGCAGTTCTTC	CATSDHPTSGRTNEQFF
many	TRBV30	TRBJ2-1	-	TGTGCCTGGAGCTTAGGAGCTACCTACAATGAGCAGTTCTTC	CAWSLGATYNEQFF
few	TRBV2	TRBJ1-2	-	TGTGCCAGCACCAAGGGATCTAACTATGGCTACACCTTC	CASTKGSNYGYTF
many	TRBV7-3	TRBJ2-2	TRBD2	TGTGCCAGCAGCTTAGACGAACGAGGACTAGCGGTCCGGAGGCATTTTGGGGAGCTGTTTTTT	CASSLDERGLAVRRHFGELFF
many	TRBV29-1	TRBJ2-3	TRBD2	TGCAGCGATACTAGCGGGAGGGGAGCAGATACGCAGTATTTT	CSDTSGRGADTQYF
few	TRBV5-1	TRBJ1-1	-	TGCGCCAGCAGCTTTGACACAATGAACACTGAAGCTTTCTTT	CASSFDTMNTEAFF
many	TRBV20-1	TRBJ2-5	-	TGCAGTGCTGGTTGGGAGACCCAGTACTTC	CSAGWETQYF
many	TRBV20-1	TRBJ2-1	TRBD2	TGCAGTGCACGAACTAGCGGGAGAGGGAATTACAATGAGCAGTTCTTC	CSARTSGRGNYNEQFF